Presented here are 25 T cell receptor beta chains from one specimen sequenced in a study of radiotherapy plus CTLA-4 blockade in lung cancer (dated by TCRdb to about 2018). Receptor amplification or capture employed the immunoSEQ multiplex PCR assay. Sourced from immuneACCESS, this table was stored by TCRdb with only in-frame sequences that have V and J called. A share of the clones is absent; for the studies checked, an unresolved V gene accounts for under half, and the remainder has no known explanation. Within this sample are about 59,000 clones, with under 75% of them counted one time only. Around 8.3% of the sample is in the top ten clones. This specimen was peripheral blood, taken from a patient treated with radiotherapy plus ipilimumab. These receptors all come from a human donor with non-small cell lung cancer whose response to radiotherapy plus ipilimumab could not be evaluated.

This clone was seen a handful of times. This chain uses TRBV30 with TRBJ2-7; D may be TRBD2 (6 bases). V lost 5 bases and J 4 bases, leaving 9 bases between the germline ends. The CDR3 covers 11 residues. Looked up from germline, CDR1 is GTSNPN and CDR2 is SVGIG (reference sequence). CDR3 nucleotides: TGTGCCTGGGGAGGGGAATACGAGCAGTACTTC. Translated: CAWGGEYEQYF.

In its sample, this clone is medium-sized. J is TRBJ1-1 and V is TRBV6-6; maybe TRBD1 (6 bases). V was trimmed by 8 bases and J by 11 bases, leaving 12 bases between them. Germline loops: CDR1 MNHNY, CDR2 SVGAGI (reference sequence). CDR3 length equals 10 residues. The CDR3 reads CASGQIRAFF. The CDR3, as DNA: TGTGCCAGCGGACAGATTAGGGCTTTCTTT.

This rearrangement joins TRBV2 to TRBJ1-2, with a weak D call TRBD1 (6 bases). CDR3 length: 15 residues. V was trimmed by 7 bases and J by 8 bases, leaving 23 bases between them. In germline, CDR1 is SNHLY, CDR2 FYNNEI. The CDR3 sequence is CASTTGTFGGGGYTF. The CDR3 region has the DNA TGTGCCAGCACTACCGGGACATTCGGAGGTGGGGGCTACACCTTC. Drawing the rest from reference TRBV2 and TRBJ1-2, the complete variable domain is EPEVTQTPSHQVTQMGQEVILRCVPISNHLYFYWYRQILGQKVEFLVSFYNNEISEKSEIFDDQFSVERPDGSNFTLKIRSTKLEDSAMYFCASTTGTFGGGGYTFGSGTRLTVV.

Remarks on this clone: One end of the junction is discordant with germline, which a read error may explain. The sample contains more than one DNA sequence encoding this CDR3. The chain links TRBV7-3 to TRBJ1-6; 7 nucleotides match TRBD1. This CDR3 has 14 amino acids. CDR1 is SGHTA and CDR2 is FQGTGA in the germline V gene. The CDR3 DNA reads TGTGCCAGCAGAGAACAGGGGTCAAATTCACCCCTCCACTTC. Translation gives CASREQGSNSPLHF.

By its share, this clone is medium-sized. This chain joins TRBV6-5 and TRBJ1-4; 10 nucleotides align to TRBD1. The germline V gene has CDR1 MNHEY and CDR2 SVGAGI. V lost 6 bases, J lost 6 bases, and 4 bases stayed unmatched. This CDR3 region has 14 residues. CDR3 residues: CASRSGQGYEKLFF. The CDR3 coding sequence is TGTGCCAGCAGGTCGGGACAGGGGTATGAAAAACTGTTTTTT.

The chain couples TRBV7-9 to TRBJ1-1; tentative D call: TRBD1 (6 bases). Trimming took 5 bases from V and 4 from J, leaving 14 bases between them. This CDR3 is built from 14 residues. CDR1 SEHNR and CDR2 FQNEAQ come from the germline V gene (reference sequence). CDR3 region: CASSAYQGTTEAFF. In DNA, the CDR3 is TGTGCCAGCAGCGCTTACCAGGGGACCACTGAAGCTTTCTTT.

J is TRBJ2-3 and V is TRBV4-1, with a weak D call TRBD1 (6 bases). Trimming shortened V by 1 base and J by 4 bases, and 18 bases separated the two germline ends. The CDR3 extends over 17 amino acids. CDR1 and CDR2 (germline): MGHRA, YSYEKL. In nucleotides, the CDR3 is TGCGCCAGCAGCCAAGTCCGAGGGGGTCTTATTGCAGATACGCAGTATTTT. Its protein product is CASSQVRGGLIADTQYF.

The chain is built from TRBV11-3 and TRBJ2-7; a weak D match, TRBD1 (6 bases). Germline CDR1 and CDR2: SGHNT and YENEEA. Trimming left V 6 bases short and J 3 bases short, with 12 bases between. The CDR3 is 13 residues long. CDR3 nucleotides: TGTGCCAGCAGGGACCACAGGGTCTACGAGCAGTACTTC. It is translated as CASRDHRVYEQYF.

This chain joins TRBV7-8 and TRBJ1-1, with TRBD1 identical over 7 bases. V trimming: 3 bases; J trimming: 5 bases; junction bases outside the gene matches: 3. Germline V gene sequence: CDR1 SGHVS, CDR2 FQNEAQ. This CDR3 region has 13 residues. The CDR3 coding sequence is TGTGCCAGCAGCTTTACAGGGGTGACTGAAGCTTTCTTT. Residues: CASSFTGVTEAFF.

This sequence joins TRBV7-2 and TRBJ2-7, with 7 nucleotides matching TRBD2. The V gene's germline CDR1 is SGHTA and CDR2 FQGNSA. J was trimmed by 2 bases and V by 5 bases; bases with no gene match: 9. This CDR3 has 15 amino acids. CDR3 nucleotides: TGTGCCAGCAGCCCTTACCCCAGCGGGGCCTACGAGCAGTACTTC. Amino acids: CASSPYPSGAYEQYF.

The chain employs TRBV5-1 and TRBJ2-1, with 7 positions matching TRBD2. This CDR3 is 15 amino acids long. V lost 3 bases to trimming and J lost 5 bases; unmatched junction nucleotides: 8. Looked up from germline, CDR1 is SGHRS and CDR2 is YFSETQ. For the CDR3, the DNA is TGCGCCAGCAGCTGGCGACTAGCATGGCACAATGAGCAGTTCTTC. As protein: CASSWRLAWHNEQFF.

The rearrangement links TRBV5-1 to TRBJ1-1, with a tentative D call TRBD1 (5 bases). Deletions cut 1 base from V and 1 base from J, with 14 bases between. Germline CDR1 reads SGHRS; CDR2 reads YFSETQ. The length of the CDR3 is 16 residues. The CDR3 here is CASSLLGQVANTEAFF. The CDR3 coding sequence is TGCGCCAGCAGCTTGCTGGGGCAGGTAGCGAACACTGAAGCTTTCTTT.

The rearrangement joins TRBV2 to TRBJ2-5; no definite D call. V was pared by 6 bases and J by 3 bases, with 8 bases between. Germline CDR1 and CDR2: SNHLY and FYNNEI. This CDR3 has 12 residues. The CDR3 protein is CASRGLEETQYF. The CDR3 nucleotides read TGTGCCAGCAGGGGCCTCGAAGAGACCCAGTACTTC.

The chain employs TRBV25-1 and TRBJ2-5, with 8 bases fitting TRBD2. TRBJ2-7 matches the DNA end more closely, so the J call is doubtful. The germline V gene encodes CDR1 MGHDK and CDR2 SYGVNS. The CDR3 has 13 amino acids. The CDR3 DNA sequence: TGTGCCAGCAGGGCGGGACTAGCCTACGAGCAGTACTTC. Its protein is CASRAGLAYEQYF.

The chain links TRBV28 to TRBJ1-2; 9 bases are shared with TRBD1. V was pared by 8 bases and J by 4 bases, with 5 bases of the junction left unmatched. The CDR3 totals 13 residues. Germline assignment: CDR1 MDHEN and CDR2 SYDVKM. The chain's CDR3 is CASVLDRGYGYTF. The CDR3 coding sequence is TGTGCCAGCGTCCTGGACAGGGGCTATGGCTACACCTTC.

The chain combines TRBV7-2 with TRBJ2-3, with TRBD1 matching 7 bases. V lost 5 bases and J lost 2; bases outside the gene matches: 4. The CDR3 contains 14 residues. Germline-derived CDR1 and CDR2 are SGHTA and FQGNSA. In DNA, the CDR3 is TGTGCCAGCAGCCGACAGGGATCCACAGATACGCAGTATTTT. Encoded protein: CASSRQGSTDTQYF.

J is TRBJ1-5 and V is TRBV4-1; D may be TRBD1 (6 bases). The CDR3 length is 15 residues. Trimming removed 1 base at V and 3 bases at J, with 10 bases between. Germline V gene data show CDR1 as MGHRA and CDR2 as YSYEKL. The CDR3 bases are TGCGCCAGCAGCCAAGGGACAGCACTCAATCAGCCCCAGCATTTT. It translates to CASSQGTALNQPQHF.

This clone occurred a few times. The CDR3 DNA is TGCGCCAGCAGCTTGTACCCATCGGGACAGGGGGAGTCCTACGAGCAGTACTTC. Its protein is CASSLYPSGQGESYEQYF. The chain recombines TRBV5-1 with TRBJ2-7, with 11 bases lining up with TRBD1. Per the germline V gene, CDR1 is SGHRS and CDR2 is YFSETQ. Trimming removed 1 base from V and 1 base from J; junction bases left unmatched: 10. The CDR3 length is 18 residues.

The chain employs TRBV5-4 and TRBJ2-2, with 9 bases that match TRBD1. This CDR3 comprises 17 residues. The germline gives CDR1 SGHNT, CDR2 YYREEE (reference sequence). The V and J ends lost 1 base and 2 bases, in that order; junction bases with no gene match: 6. The CDR3 nucleotides read TGTGCCAGCAGCTTGTATGGGACAGGGTATAACACCGGGGAGCTGTTTTTT. Its protein product is CASSLYGTGYNTGELFF.

The V gene is TRBV7-7, the J gene TRBJ2-1, with 9 nucleotides matching TRBD1. V dropped 6 bases and J dropped 9; count of bases not matched to a gene: 12. Germline V CDR1 and CDR2: SSHAT, FNYEAQ (reference sequence). The CDR3 has 15 amino acids. CDR3 DNA: TGTGCCAGCAGTGCCGGGACAGGGAGTTTCGGTGAGCAGTTCTTC. Protein sequence: CASSAGTGSFGEQFF. The whole variable domain, filled in from reference TRBV7-7 and TRBJ2-1, reads GAGVSQSPRYKVTKRGQDVTLRCDPISSHATLYWYQQALGQGPEFLTYFNYEAQPDKSGLPSDRFSAERPEGSISTLTIQRTEQRDSAMYRCASSAGTGSFGEQFFGPGTRLTVL.

This clone was counted once. The chain carries TRBV5-1 and TRBJ2-7; D perhaps matches TRBD1 (6 bases). The CDR3 totals 13 residues. CDR1 is SGHRS, CDR2 YFSETQ, per germline. V dropped 1 base and J dropped 1 base, with 6 bases sitting between them. CDR3 DNA: TGCGCCAGCAGCTTGCAGGGGTCCTACGAGCAGTACTTC. Translation gives CASSLQGSYEQYF.

This clone appeared once. The chain recombines TRBV6-6 with TRBJ2-7; D uncertain. The germline V gene has CDR1 MNHNY and CDR2 SVGAGI (reference sequence). The length of the CDR3 is 13 residues. The germline V and J ends were trimmed by 0 bases and 0 bases, with 3 bases remaining between them. The CDR3 DNA reads as TGTGCCAGCAGTTACTCTAGCTCCTACGAGCAGTACTTC. Its protein is CASSYSSSYEQYF.

This chain links TRBV7-6 with TRBJ2-1; maybe TRBD2 (6 bases). CDR3 length: 17 amino acids. Germline CDR1 is SGHVS and CDR2 is FNYEAQ. V was cut by 1 base and J by 0 bases, with 13 bases left in between. DNA for the CDR3: TGTGCCAGCAGCTTAGTTGGCGGGCGGGGCTCCTACAATGAGCAGTTCTTC. It encodes CASSLVGGRGSYNEQFF.

The rearrangement joins TRBV11-2 to TRBJ1-1, with 8 bases aligning to TRBD1. This CDR3 region has 16 residues. Germline CDR1 SGHAT, CDR2 FQNNGV. The V gene end was trimmed by 1 base and the J gene end by 0 bases; junction bases not matched to a gene: 4. In DNA, the CDR3 is TGTGCCAGCAGCTTAGGCACAGGGGGTTTGAACACTGAAGCTTTCTTT. It encodes CASSLGTGGLNTEAFF.

This rearrangement joins TRBV7-2 to TRBJ2-3; TRBD2 might be the D (6 bases). The germline V gene has CDR1 SGHTA and CDR2 FQGNSA. The CDR3 runs 15 residues. V dropped 2 bases and J dropped 2 bases, with 11 bases sitting between them. The CDR3 region has the DNA TGTGCCAGCAGCTTACGGGGGTCTTCCACAGATACGCAGTATTTT. Protein sequence: CASSLRGSSTDTQYF.